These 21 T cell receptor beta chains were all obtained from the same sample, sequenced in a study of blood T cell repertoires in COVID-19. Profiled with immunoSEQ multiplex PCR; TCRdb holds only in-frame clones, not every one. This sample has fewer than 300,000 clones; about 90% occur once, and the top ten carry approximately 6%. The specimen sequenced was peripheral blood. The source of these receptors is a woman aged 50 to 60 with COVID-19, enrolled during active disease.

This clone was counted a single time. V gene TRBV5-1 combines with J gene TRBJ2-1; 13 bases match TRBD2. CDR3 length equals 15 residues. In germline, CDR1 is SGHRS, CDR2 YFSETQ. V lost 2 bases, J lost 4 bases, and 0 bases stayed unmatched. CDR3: CASSLLAGGYNEQFF. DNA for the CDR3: TGCGCCAGCAGCTTACTAGCGGGAGGGTACAATGAGCAGTTCTTC.

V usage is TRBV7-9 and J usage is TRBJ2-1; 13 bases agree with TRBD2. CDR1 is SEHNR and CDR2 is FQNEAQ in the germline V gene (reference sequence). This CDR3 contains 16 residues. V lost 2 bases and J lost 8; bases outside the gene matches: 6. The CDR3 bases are TGTGCCAGCAGCTTAACTGGACTAGCGGGAGTCTATGAGCAGTTCTTC. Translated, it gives CASSLTGLAGVYEQFF.

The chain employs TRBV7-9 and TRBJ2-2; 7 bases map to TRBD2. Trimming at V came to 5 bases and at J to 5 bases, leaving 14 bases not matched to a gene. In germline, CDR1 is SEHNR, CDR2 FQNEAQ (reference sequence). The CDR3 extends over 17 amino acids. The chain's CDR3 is CASSPSVWEGRTGELFF. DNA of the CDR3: TGTGCCAGCAGCCCAAGTGTATGGGAGGGCCGAACCGGGGAGCTGTTTTTT. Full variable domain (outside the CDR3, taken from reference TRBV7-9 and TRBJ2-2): DTGVSQNPRHKITKRGQNVTFRCDPISEHNRLYWYRQTLGQGPEFLTYFQNEAQLEKSRLLSDRFSAERPKGSFSTLEIQRTEQGDSAMYLCASSPSVWEGRTGELFFGEGSRLTVL.

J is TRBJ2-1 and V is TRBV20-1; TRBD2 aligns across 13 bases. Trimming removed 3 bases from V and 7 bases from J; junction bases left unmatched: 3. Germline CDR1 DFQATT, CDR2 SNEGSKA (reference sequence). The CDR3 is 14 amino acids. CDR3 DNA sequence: TGCAGTGCTAGTGAGACTAGCGGGAGGAATGAGCAGTTCTTC. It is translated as CSASETSGRNEQFF.

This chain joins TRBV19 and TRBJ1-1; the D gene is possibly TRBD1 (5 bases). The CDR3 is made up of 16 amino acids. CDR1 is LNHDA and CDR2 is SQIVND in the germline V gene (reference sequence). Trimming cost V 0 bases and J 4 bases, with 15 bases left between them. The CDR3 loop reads CASSIEGTGVGTEAFF. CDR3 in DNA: TGTGCCAGTAGTATAGAGGGAACGGGGGTGGGCACTGAAGCTTTCTTT.

In nucleotides, the CDR3 is TGTGCCAGCAGAGACTCGGGCGGGAAGGAGACCCAGTACTTC. Protein product: CASRDSGGKETQYF. The chain uses TRBV2 and TRBJ2-5; a weak D match, TRBD2 (6 bases). This CDR3 comprises 14 residues. The germline CDR1 and CDR2 sequences are SNHLY and FYNNEI. The germline V and J ends were trimmed by 6 bases and 5 bases, with 16 bases remaining between them.

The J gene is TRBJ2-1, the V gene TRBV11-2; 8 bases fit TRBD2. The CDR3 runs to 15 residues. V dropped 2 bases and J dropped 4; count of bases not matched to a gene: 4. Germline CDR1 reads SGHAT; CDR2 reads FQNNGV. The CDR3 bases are TGTGCCAGCAGCTTAACGGGAGGGCCTTACAATGAGCAGTTCTTC. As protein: CASSLTGGPYNEQFF.

The CDR3 spells CASSDLLAGDLDEQYF. The CDR3 DNA follows: TGTGCCAGCAGCGACCTCCTAGCGGGAGATCTCGACGAGCAGTACTTC. The V call is TRBV7-2, the J call TRBJ2-7, with TRBD2 identical over 10 bases. This CDR3 has 16 residues. The germline gives CDR1 SGHTA, CDR2 FQGNSA. V gave up 5 bases and J gave up 5 bases; unmatched junction bases: 12.

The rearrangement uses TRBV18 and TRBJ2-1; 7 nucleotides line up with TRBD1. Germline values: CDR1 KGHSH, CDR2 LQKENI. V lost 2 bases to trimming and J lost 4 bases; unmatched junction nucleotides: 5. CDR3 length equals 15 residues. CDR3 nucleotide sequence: TGTGCCAGCTCACCAGCCAGGGGGTTTTACAATGAGCAGTTCTTC. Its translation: CASSPARGFYNEQFF.

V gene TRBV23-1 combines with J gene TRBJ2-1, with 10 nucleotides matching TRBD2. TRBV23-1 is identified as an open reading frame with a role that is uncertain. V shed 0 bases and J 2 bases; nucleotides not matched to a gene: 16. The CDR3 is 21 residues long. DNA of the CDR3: TGCGCCAGCAGTCAATCGCATCAAGGACTAGCGGTCCCTAGGGCCTACAATGAGCAGTTCTTC. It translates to CASSQSHQGLAVPRAYNEQFF.

The CDR3 loop reads CASSPHRDSHLATNEKLFF. DNA of the CDR3: TGTGCCAGCAGTCCGCACCGGGACAGCCACCTTGCAACTAATGAAAAACTGTTTTTT. The chain joins TRBV6-2 or TRBV6-3 to TRBJ1-4, with 7 bases aligning to TRBD1. V dropped 5 bases and J dropped 0; count of bases not matched to a gene: 15. The CDR3 is 19 residues long. CDR1 is MNHEY and CDR2 is SVGEGT in the germline V gene.

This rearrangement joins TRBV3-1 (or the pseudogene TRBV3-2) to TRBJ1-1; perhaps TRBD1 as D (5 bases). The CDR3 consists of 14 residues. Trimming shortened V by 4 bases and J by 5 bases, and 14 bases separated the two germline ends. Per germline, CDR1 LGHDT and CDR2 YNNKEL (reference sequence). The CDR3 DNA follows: TGTGCCAGCAGCCTAAAGGGGCTAAGGACTGAAGCTTTCTTT. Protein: CASSLKGLRTEAFF.

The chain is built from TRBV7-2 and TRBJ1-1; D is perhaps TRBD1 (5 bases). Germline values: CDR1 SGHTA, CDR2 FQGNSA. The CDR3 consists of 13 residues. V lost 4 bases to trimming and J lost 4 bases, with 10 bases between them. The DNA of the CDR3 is TGTGCCAGCAGCTCGCAGGGTGGCACTGAAGCTTTCTTT. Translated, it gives CASSSQGGTEAFF.

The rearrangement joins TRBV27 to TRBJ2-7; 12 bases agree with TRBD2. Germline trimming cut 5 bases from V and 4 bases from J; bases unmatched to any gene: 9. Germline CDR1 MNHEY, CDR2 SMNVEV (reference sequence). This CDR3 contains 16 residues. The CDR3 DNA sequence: TGTGCCAGCAGTATGACCGGGACTAGCGGGTTATACGAGCAGTACTTC. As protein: CASSMTGTSGLYEQYF.

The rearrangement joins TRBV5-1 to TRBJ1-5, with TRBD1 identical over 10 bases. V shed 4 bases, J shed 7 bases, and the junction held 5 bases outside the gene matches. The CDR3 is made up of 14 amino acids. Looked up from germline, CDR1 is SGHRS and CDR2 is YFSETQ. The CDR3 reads CASSEGQGIQPQHF. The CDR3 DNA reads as TGCGCCAGCAGCGAGGGACAGGGGATCCAGCCCCAGCATTTT.

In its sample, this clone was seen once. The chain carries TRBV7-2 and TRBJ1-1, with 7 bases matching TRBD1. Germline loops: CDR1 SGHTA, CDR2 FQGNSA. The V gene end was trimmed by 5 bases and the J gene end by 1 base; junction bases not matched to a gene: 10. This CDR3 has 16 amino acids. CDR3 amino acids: CASSPTGSRTNTEAFF. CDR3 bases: TGTGCCAGCAGCCCGACAGGGTCGAGAACGAACACTGAAGCTTTCTTT.

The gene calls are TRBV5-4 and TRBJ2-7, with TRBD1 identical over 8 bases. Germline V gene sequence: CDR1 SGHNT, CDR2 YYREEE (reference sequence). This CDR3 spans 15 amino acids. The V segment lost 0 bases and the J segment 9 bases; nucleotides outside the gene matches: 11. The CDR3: CASSLEDRAGHVQYF. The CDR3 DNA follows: TGTGCCAGCAGCTTGGAGGACAGGGCGGGACATGTGCAGTACTTC.

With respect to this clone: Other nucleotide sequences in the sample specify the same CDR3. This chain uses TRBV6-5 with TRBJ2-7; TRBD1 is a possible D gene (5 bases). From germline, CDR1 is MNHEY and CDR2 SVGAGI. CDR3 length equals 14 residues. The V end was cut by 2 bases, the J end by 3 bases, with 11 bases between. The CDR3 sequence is CASSYRDRRYEQYF. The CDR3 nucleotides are TGTGCCAGCAGTTACCGCGACAGACGCTACGAGCAGTACTTC.

Here the CDR3 DNA reads TGTGCCAGCAGAGGACAGGGGTTTAGCGAGCAGTACTTC. Translation gives CASRGQGFSEQYF. V and J are TRBV25-1 and TRBJ2-7; TRBD1 matches 9 bases. Germline-derived CDR1 and CDR2 are MGHDK and SYGVNS. The V and J ends lost 6 bases and 6 bases, in that order; junction bases with no gene match: 6. The CDR3 runs 13 residues.

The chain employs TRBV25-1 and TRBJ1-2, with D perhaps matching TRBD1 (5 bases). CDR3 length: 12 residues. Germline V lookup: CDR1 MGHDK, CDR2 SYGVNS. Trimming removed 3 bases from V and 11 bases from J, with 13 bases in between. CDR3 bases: TGTGCCAGCAGTGATAGGGGAACGTTTTACACCTTC. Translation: CASSDRGTFYTF.

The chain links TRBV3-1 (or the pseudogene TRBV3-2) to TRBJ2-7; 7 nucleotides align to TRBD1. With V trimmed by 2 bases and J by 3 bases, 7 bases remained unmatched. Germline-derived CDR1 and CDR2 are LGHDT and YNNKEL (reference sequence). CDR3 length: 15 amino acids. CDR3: CASSQKPDRSYEQYF. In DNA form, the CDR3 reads TGTGCCAGCAGCCAAAAACCGGACAGGAGCTACGAGCAGTACTTC.